This T cell receptor (beta chain) comes out of a study of control samples from healthy donors and cancer patients. This table comes from immunoSEQ multiplex PCR, and its TCRdb copy is limited to in-frame clones, with some not included. Of some 120,000 clones in the sample, about 95% were seen once. This CDR3 has 14 amino acids. Between the trimmed V and J ends, which lost 2 bases and 4 bases, there was a span of 11 bases. Germline V gene lookup returns CDR1 KGHSH and CDR2 LQKENI. Sequenced: blood. The gene calls are TRBV18 and TRBJ1-1; TRBD1 is a possible D gene (6 bases). The receptor was derived from a man between 25 and 39 years old in good health. The CDR3 loop reads CASSPGGRRTEAFF. DNA for the CDR3: TGTGCCAGCTCACCAGGGGGGCGGCGCACTGAAGCTTTCTTT.